The next 18 T cell receptor beta chains were all read from a single sample in a study of T cell repertoires in cytomegalovirus infection. TCRdb reprocessed the reads via MiXCR and lists one record per CDR3 protein. The sample includes roughly 300,000 distinct CDR3 sequences, around 9.5% seen only once; the top ten take roughly 4.5%. The sample consisted of PBMCs. The receptors stem from a human donor in good health (CMV status not recorded). Some clones in this sample may be carry-over from other donors' samples.

This clonotype was recorded at least ten times. The J gene is TRBJ2-3, the V gene TRBV7-3; 10 nucleotides line up with TRBD2. There are 13 residues in the CDR3. Trimming took 8 bases from V and 5 from J; bases not matched to a gene: 4. CDR1 SGHTA and CDR2 FQGTGA come from the germline V gene. CDR3 DNA sequence: TGTGCCAGCGGGACTAGCGCGAGAGATACGCAGTATTTT. It encodes CASGTSARDTQYF. The complete variable domain, with remaining parts taken from reference TRBV7-3 and TRBJ2-3, reads GAGVSQTPSNKVTEKGKYVELRCDPISGHTALYWYRQSLGQGPEFLIYFQGTGAADDSGLPNDRFFAVRPEGSVSTLKIQRTERGDSAVYLCASGTSARDTQYFGPGTRLTVL.

This clonotype has a count of ten or more. This sequence joins TRBV7-2 and TRBJ1-5, with D unclear. Per germline, CDR1 SGHTA and CDR2 FQGNSA. The ends were cut back, 1 base at V and 3 bases at J, with 16 bases in the middle. This CDR3 comprises 17 residues. Here the CDR3 reads CASSLGPGGRINQPQHF. The DNA of the CDR3 is TGTGCCAGCAGCTTAGGTCCGGGAGGTAGAATCAATCAGCCCCAGCATTTT. The full variable domain, rest sourced from reference TRBV7-2 and TRBJ1-5, is GAGVSQSPSNKVTEKGKDVELRCDPISGHTALYWYRQSLGQGLEFLIYFQGNSAPDKSGLPSDRFSAERTGGSVSTLTIQRTQQEDSAVYLCASSLGPGGRINQPQHFGDGTRLSIL.

The J gene is TRBJ1-1, the V gene TRBV18, with TRBD1 as a possible D gene (5 bases). The CDR3 loop spans 18 amino acids. V was cut by 3 bases and J by 3 bases, with 23 bases left in between. CDR1 and CDR2 from the germline V gene are KGHSH and LQKENI. CDR3 DNA: TGTGCCAGCTCACCCGGAGGGGCTTTGCCGTTTCTCGACACTGAAGCTTTCTTT. This gives the protein CASSPGGALPFLDTEAFF.

This clonotype was seen at least ten times. The V and J genes are TRBV28 and TRBJ2-1; TRBD2 matches 15 bases. The junction had 6 bases not matched to a gene; V was cut back by 6 bases and J by 6 bases. The CDR3 sequence is 16 residues long. Germline CDR1 reads MDHEN; CDR2 reads SYDVKM. In DNA form, the CDR3 reads TGTGCCAGCAGGAGAGGACTAGCGGGAGGGTTCAATGAGCAGTTCTTC. This translates into CASRRGLAGGFNEQFF.

This chain connects TRBV7-2 to TRBJ2-7; D perhaps matches TRBD2 (5 bases). The ends were cut back, 5 bases at V and 1 base at J, with 18 bases in the middle. The CDR3 contains 16 residues. CDR1 is SGHTA, CDR2 FQGNSA, per germline. This chain's CDR3 is CASSDTQRDLSYEQYF. For the CDR3, the DNA is TGTGCCAGCAGCGACACTCAGAGGGATCTGTCCTACGAGCAGTACTTC.

This clonotype appeared many times. This rearrangement joins TRBV6-2 or TRBV6-3 to TRBJ2-7, with 8 bases that match TRBD1. The CDR3 runs to 14 residues. The V gene's germline CDR1 is MNHEY and CDR2 SVGEGT. Germline trimming cut 6 bases from V and 2 bases from J; bases unmatched to any gene: 6. This chain's CDR3 is CASSSDRGPYEQYF. CDR3 nucleotide sequence: TGTGCCAGCAGCTCTGACAGGGGTCCCTACGAGCAGTACTTC.

Ten or more counts support this clonotype. The chain joins TRBV4-1 to TRBJ2-1, with 10 bases aligning to TRBD1. This CDR3 has 16 amino acids. Germline V lookup: CDR1 MGHRA, CDR2 YSYEKL. Trimming removed 4 bases from V and 2 bases from J; junction bases left unmatched: 5. The CDR3 loop is CASSRETGGAYNEQFF. The CDR3 DNA reads TGCGCCAGCAGCCGAGAGACAGGGGGCGCCTACAATGAGCAGTTCTTC.

The table lists this clonotype with a few counts. The rearrangement links TRBV12-3 or TRBV12-4 to TRBJ2-6, with D unresolved. The germline V and J ends were trimmed by 3 bases and 2 bases, with 5 bases remaining between them. The length of the CDR3 is 14 residues. CDR3 sequence reads: CASSLNTGANVLTF. DNA for the CDR3: TGTGCCAGCAGTTTGAACACTGGGGCCAACGTCCTGACTTTC.

This clonotype was seen a few times. This chain joins TRBV6-6 and TRBJ2-1; 8 nucleotides align to TRBD1. This CDR3 region has 15 residues. Germline CDR1 and CDR2: MNHNY and SVGAGI (reference sequence). V gave up 2 bases and J gave up 5 bases; unmatched junction bases: 5. CDR3 sequence reads: CASSYSTGQDNEQFF. The DNA for the CDR3 is TGTGCCAGCAGTTACAGTACGGGACAGGACAATGAGCAGTTCTTC.

This clonotype turned up a few times. The rearrangement links TRBV6-5 to TRBJ1-2; the match to TRBD1 covers 10 bases. After removal of 7 bases from V and 11 bases from J, the junction contained 10 bases not matched to a gene. Germline V gives CDR1 MNHEY, CDR2 SVGAGI. The CDR3 length is 13 residues. CDR3 nucleotide sequence: TGTGCCAGCAATCGGGGACAGGGGCTACCTTACACCTTC. Its protein is CASNRGQGLPYTF.

Ten or more counts support this clonotype. The genes are TRBV12-3 or TRBV12-4 and TRBJ2-3; no firm D call. The CDR3 spans 15 residues. Between the trimmed V and J ends, which lost 8 bases and 0 bases, there was a span of 15 bases. DNA for the CDR3: TGTGCCAGCCGCCCCCCCGGGCGGAGCACAGATACGCAGTATTTT. Protein product: CASRPPGRSTDTQYF.

This clonotype has a count of ten or more. This sequence joins TRBV7-6 and TRBJ2-7, with no clear D. The CDR3 runs 12 residues. In germline, CDR1 is SGHVS, CDR2 FNYEAQ. V lost 5 bases, J lost 4 bases, and 9 bases lay in between. The CDR3 bases are TGTGCCAGCAGCCCCCCCGGTTACGAGCAGTACTTC. It codes for CASSPPGYEQYF.

The chain employs TRBV6-5 and TRBJ1-1; possible D gene TRBD1, 5 bases. Germline CDR1 reads MNHEY; CDR2 reads SVGAGI. V was pared by 7 bases and J by 0 bases, with 15 bases between. The CDR3 consists of 15 residues. CDR3 DNA sequence: TGTGCCAGCAAAGCAGGGAGGACCATGAACACTGAAGCTTTCTTT. Translated, it gives CASKAGRTMNTEAFF.

There are many counts of this clonotype. The V call is TRBV12-3 or TRBV12-4, the J call TRBJ1-1; 7 bases agree with TRBD1. J lost 4 bases, V lost 7 bases, and 9 bases had no gene match. The CDR3 has 14 amino acids. CDR3 sequence: CASTPQGWGTEAFF. The CDR3 nucleotides are TGTGCCAGCACCCCACAGGGGTGGGGCACTGAAGCTTTCTTT.

The chain is built from TRBV19 and TRBJ1-5; a possible D gene is TRBD1 (5 bases). This CDR3 is built from 15 residues. Germline V gives CDR1 LNHDA, CDR2 SQIVND (reference sequence). Trimming removed 3 bases at V and 6 bases at J, with 15 bases between. This chain's CDR3 is CASSIGLLGGQPQHF. CDR3 nucleotides: TGTGCCAGTAGTATTGGACTCCTGGGGGGTCAGCCCCAGCATTTT. Combining the CDR3 with reference TRBV19 and TRBJ1-5 gives the whole variable domain DGGITQSPKYLFRKEGQNVTLSCEQNLNHDAMYWYRQDPGQGLRLIYYSQIVNDFQKGDIAEGYSVSREKKESFPLTVTSAQKNPTAFYLCASSIGLLGGQPQHFGDGTRLSIL.

The table lists this clonotype with many counts. This rearrangement joins TRBV4-2 to TRBJ1-4; unclear D gene. The germline CDR1 and CDR2 sequences are LGHNA and YNFKEQ. The CDR3 has 19 residues. Trimming took off 3 bases at V and 0 bases at J, with 20 bases between the two ends. As DNA, the CDR3 is TGTGCCAGCAGCCAGCCTCATCGGGGTAGAAAGGCAACTAATGAAAAACTGTTTTTT. It translates to CASSQPHRGRKATNEKLFF.

Only a few counts were recorded for this clonotype. The chain combines TRBV24-1 with TRBJ2-6; 9 bases align to TRBD1. CDR3 size: 17 residues. Germline V gives CDR1 KGHDR, CDR2 SFDVKD. V was pared by 7 bases and J by 0 bases, with 6 bases of the junction left unmatched. CDR3 in DNA: TGTGCCACCAGGGCCGGGACAGGGAGCTCTGGGGCCAACGTCCTGACTTTC. It is translated as CATRAGTGSSGANVLTF.

This clonotype has more than one count but fewer than ten. The chain is built from TRBV4-2 and TRBJ1-5; 7 bases fit TRBD1. J lost 3 bases, V lost 1 base, and 6 bases had no gene match. CDR3 length: 16 amino acids. Germline-derived CDR1 and CDR2 are LGHNA and YNFKEQ. The CDR3 region has the DNA TGTGCCAGCAGCCAAGGGGTGGGACAGCCCAATCAGCCCCAGCATTTT. Translation gives CASSQGVGQPNQPQHF.